These 25 T cell receptor beta chains share one sample of origin, sequenced in a study of cytomegalovirus exposure and HLA in healthy donors. Primers: 60 Vbeta forward and 13 Jbeta reverse. Some clones are missing from TCRdb's copy, which holds only in-frame ones; the method was immunoSEQ multiplex PCR. The data show about 83,000 clones, roughly 77% seen once. What was sequenced was PBMCs. Receptor source: a man in his fifties or sixties in good health and CMV-seronegative.

The chain carries TRBV5-1 and TRBJ2-5; the match to TRBD1 covers 9 bases. CDR3 length equals 14 residues. CDR1 and CDR2 (germline): SGHRS, YFSETQ. Trimming at V came to 0 bases and at J to 5 bases, leaving 2 bases not matched to a gene. CDR3 sequence: CASSLDRGRETQYF. DNA for the CDR3: TGCGCCAGCAGCTTGGACAGGGGGCGGGAGACCCAGTACTTC.

This chain uses TRBV6-6 with TRBJ2-7; possible D gene TRBD2, 6 bases. Trimming stripped 11 bases from V and 5 bases from J, with 16 bases between. The CDR3 spans 12 residues. Germline V gene sequence: CDR1 MNHNY, CDR2 SVGAGI (reference sequence). CDR3 in DNA: TGTGCCTCACGGGCGGGGTCCGACGAGCAGTACTTC. Translation: CASRAGSDEQYF.

There are a few counts of this clone. The sample contains more than one DNA sequence encoding this CDR3. The rearrangement uses TRBV7-8 and TRBJ1-5, with TRBD1 matching over 8 bases. Unmatched junction bases numbered 4, after V lost 1 base and J lost 5 bases. The CDR3 loop spans 15 amino acids. Germline CDR1 is SGHVS and CDR2 is FQNEAQ. The CDR3 sequence: CASSLGAGGHQPQHF. CDR3 sequence (DNA): TGTGCCAGCAGCTTAGGGGCAGGGGGCCATCAGCCCCAGCATTTT.

V usage is TRBV9 and J usage is TRBJ2-2, with a possible D match to TRBD1 (6 bases). CDR1 is SGDLS and CDR2 is YYNGEE in the germline V gene. V was pared by 0 bases and J by 4 bases, with 25 bases between. The CDR3 is 20 residues long. CDR3 sequence: CASSVAVRGRTERSTGELFF. As DNA, the CDR3 is TGTGCCAGCAGCGTAGCGGTCAGGGGTAGAACCGAAAGGTCCACCGGGGAGCTGTTTTTT.

This rearrangement joins TRBV5-1 to TRBJ2-2; D possibly corresponds to TRBD2 (5 bases). Germline CDR1 is SGHRS and CDR2 is YFSETQ. The V gene lost 0 bases and the J gene lost 0 bases, with 6 bases spanning the gap. The CDR3 loop spans 15 amino acids. As DNA, the CDR3 is TGCGCCAGCAGCTTGGGACTACCGAACACCGGGGAGCTGTTTTTT. Protein product: CASSLGLPNTGELFF.

Written as DNA, the CDR3 is TGTGCCAGCAGCTTAAGGGGACAGGGGGCCGGCGGGGAGCTGTTTTTT. Residues: CASSLRGQGAGGELFF. V is TRBV7-2 and J is TRBJ2-2, with TRBD1 matching over 12 bases. CDR3 length equals 16 residues. Losses at the gene ends were 2 bases for V and 7 bases for J; bases not matched to a gene: 5. CDR1 and CDR2 (germline): SGHTA, FQGNSA.

This clone occurred once. V is TRBV5-6 and J is TRBJ2-7, with TRBD1 matching 9 bases. The junction had 7 bases not matched to a gene; V was cut back by 2 bases and J by 7 bases. CDR3 size: 14 residues. Germline V CDR1 and CDR2: SGHDT, YYEEEE. The CDR3 loop is CASSLGTGLGEQYF. CDR3 coding DNA: TGTGCCAGCAGCTTAGGGACAGGGTTAGGGGAGCAGTACTTC.

This rearrangement joins TRBV27 to TRBJ1-4, with D unresolved. The V end was cut by 2 bases, the J end by 8 bases, with 6 bases between. The CDR3 is 12 amino acids. Germline V gene data show CDR1 as MNHEY and CDR2 as SMNVEV (reference sequence). Here the CDR3 DNA reads TGTGCCAGCAGTTTAGGAGGAGAAAAACTGTTTTTT. Protein sequence: CASSLGGEKLFF.

V and J are TRBV7-2 and TRBJ1-2; no clear D gene. The CDR3 runs 14 residues. The germline CDR1 and CDR2 sequences are SGHTA and FQGNSA. Trimming took off 6 bases at V and 4 bases at J, with 15 bases between the two ends. The CDR3 coding sequence is TGTGCCAGCAGGTATGACTCGCCTGGCTATGGCTACACCTTC. Encoded protein: CASRYDSPGYGYTF.

The genes are TRBV30 and TRBJ1-6; no firm D call. Looked up from germline, CDR1 is GTSNPN and CDR2 is SVGIG (reference sequence). This CDR3 has 14 amino acids. V lost 3 bases, J lost 0 bases, and 6 bases lay in between. This CDR3 is CAWSSSSYNSPLHF. CDR3 sequence (DNA): TGTGCCTGGAGCTCTAGCTCCTATAATTCACCCCTCCACTTT.

The chain uses TRBV10-3 and TRBJ1-5, with 11 bases fitting TRBD1. Germline V gene lookup returns CDR1 ENHRY and CDR2 SYGVKD. With V trimmed by 2 bases and J by 7 bases, 1 base remained unmatched. The CDR3 has 14 amino acids. CDR3 coding DNA: TGTGCCATCAGTGAGGGGACAGGGGGGCAGCCCCAGCATTTT. Its protein product is CAISEGTGGQPQHF.

CDR3 sequence reads: CSATRQGGYTF. DNA for the CDR3: TGCAGTGCTACCCGACAGGGAGGCTACACCTTC. V is TRBV20-1 and J is TRBJ1-2; 7 bases map to TRBD1. V gave up 4 bases and J gave up 8 bases; unmatched junction bases: 4. CDR1 and CDR2 (germline): DFQATT, SNEGSKA (reference sequence). This CDR3 is built from 11 residues.

This clone was picked up a small number of times. The V gene is TRBV7-9, the J gene TRBJ1-4; perhaps TRBD1 as D (5 bases). Germline lookup yields CDR1 SEHNR and CDR2 FQNEAQ (reference sequence). Trimming took 5 bases from V and 11 from J, leaving 12 bases between them. The length of the CDR3 is 12 residues. The CDR3 sequence is CASSPWGLKLFF. The DNA of the CDR3 is TGTGCCAGCAGCCCCTGGGGACTTAAACTGTTTTTT.

V gene TRBV5-1 combines with J gene TRBJ2-5, with 7 bases that match TRBD1. Germline V gives CDR1 SGHRS, CDR2 YFSETQ. J lost 1 base, V lost 4 bases, and 4 bases had no gene match. The CDR3 is 14 amino acids. The CDR3 reads CASSRDSIQETQYF. The DNA of the CDR3 is TGCGCCAGCAGCCGGGACAGTATCCAAGAGACCCAGTACTTC. Full variable domain (outside the CDR3, taken from reference TRBV5-1 and TRBJ2-5): KAGVTQTPRYLIKTRGQQVTLSCSPISGHRSVSWYQQTPGQGLQFLFEYFSETQRNKGNFPGRFSGRQFSNSRSEMNVSTLELGDSALYLCASSRDSIQETQYFGPGTRLLVL.

The chain uses TRBV6-5 and TRBJ1-6; D is undetermined. The CDR3 totals 14 residues. Germline V gene data show CDR1 as MNHEY and CDR2 as SVGAGI. The V end lost 2 bases, the J end lost 7 bases, and 9 bases lay between the germline ends. CDR3 region: CASSYPVYNSPLHF. As DNA, the CDR3 is TGTGCCAGCAGTTACCCGGTCTACAATTCACCCCTCCACTTT.

Written as DNA, the CDR3 is TGTGCCAGCAGCCAAGAGACGGGGGGGGGCGATACGCAGTATTTT. Translated, it gives CASSQETGGGDTQYF. The V call is TRBV4-2, the J call TRBJ2-3, with 8 bases identical to TRBD2. The CDR3 extends over 15 amino acids. Germline-derived CDR1 and CDR2 are LGHNA and YNFKEQ. The trim removed 0 bases at V and 6 bases at J, leaving 5 bases unmatched.

This clone was picked up a small number of times. The rearrangement joins TRBV19 to TRBJ2-1; no clear D. The CDR3 length is 14 residues. In germline, CDR1 is LNHDA, CDR2 SQIVND (reference sequence). V shed 6 bases and J shed 5 bases, with 14 bases lying between them. As DNA, the CDR3 is TGTGCCAGTAGAATTGGGCCCCAAAACAATGAGCAGTTCTTC. Its translation is CASRIGPQNNEQFF.

DNA for the CDR3: TGTGCCAGCAGCTTAGCGCCAGACTCCTACGAGCAGTACTTC. Protein product: CASSLAPDSYEQYF. The gene calls are TRBV7-3 and TRBJ2-5; D is undetermined. The J call is in doubt because the DNA end fits TRBJ2-7 better. Looked up from germline, CDR1 is SGHTA and CDR2 is FQGTGA. CDR3 size: 14 residues.

The chain has TRBV7-2 and TRBJ1-2; D call uncertain. This CDR3 spans 15 amino acids. The ends were cut back, 3 bases at V and 4 bases at J, with 15 bases in the middle. Germline lookup yields CDR1 SGHTA and CDR2 FQGNSA. The CDR3 loop reads CASSLPSQEAYGYTF. The CDR3 DNA reads TGTGCCAGCAGCTTGCCTAGTCAAGAGGCCTATGGCTACACCTTC.

The rearrangement joins TRBV19 to TRBJ2-3; a weak D match, TRBD1 (6 bases). This CDR3 region has 15 residues. Germline V gene lookup returns CDR1 LNHDA and CDR2 SQIVND (reference sequence). The V end was cut by 6 bases, the J end by 0 bases, with 13 bases between. For the CDR3, the DNA is TGTGCCAGTAGCCCAGGGGCTCGGAGCACAGATACGCAGTATTTT. This sequence encodes CASSPGARSTDTQYF.

The genes are TRBV11-2 and TRBJ1-1, with D hard to call. Trimming cost V 0 bases and J 7 bases, with 9 bases left between them. This CDR3 region has 13 residues. In germline, CDR1 is SGHAT, CDR2 FQNNGV. The chain's CDR3 is CASSLDVQIEAFF. CDR3 DNA: TGTGCCAGCAGCTTAGATGTCCAGATTGAAGCTTTCTTT.

The V and J genes are TRBV15 and TRBJ1-2, with 7 bases aligning to TRBD1. V trimming: 0 bases; J trimming: 6 bases; junction bases outside the gene matches: 10. The CDR3 runs 16 residues. Per the germline V gene, CDR1 is LNHNV and CDR2 is YYDKDF (reference sequence). CDR3 in amino acids: CATSRERGQLLDGYTF. In DNA, the CDR3 is TGTGCCACCAGCAGAGAACGGGGACAGCTCCTGGATGGCTACACCTTC.

The chain carries TRBV30 and TRBJ2-5; TRBD1 aligns across 8 bases. In germline, CDR1 is GTSNPN, CDR2 SVGIG (reference sequence). The trim removed 4 bases at V and 2 bases at J, leaving 6 bases unmatched. This CDR3 has 14 amino acids. The DNA for the CDR3 is TGTGCCTGGACCCTAGGGACAGGACAAGAGACCCAGTACTTC. This translates into CAWTLGTGQETQYF.

This chain links TRBV11-3 with TRBJ2-1; 9 nucleotides match TRBD1. The CDR3 runs 15 residues. V shed 4 bases and J 9 bases; nucleotides not matched to a gene: 10. Per the germline V gene, CDR1 is SGHNT and CDR2 is YENEEA. CDR3 residues: CASSSDRGSSSEQFF. The DNA for the CDR3 is TGTGCCAGCAGCTCAGACAGGGGGTCAAGCAGTGAGCAGTTCTTC. The whole variable domain, remainder taken from reference TRBV11-3 and TRBJ2-1, is EAGVVQSPRYKIIEKKQPVAFWCNPISGHNTLYWYLQNLGQGPELLIRYENEEAVDDSQLPKDRFSAERLKGVDSTLKIQPAELGDSAVYLCASSSDRGSSSEQFFGPGTRLTVL.

This chain connects TRBV4-1 to TRBJ2-5, with TRBD1 matching 9 bases. The CDR3 consists of 14 residues. V lost 4 bases and J lost 5; bases outside the gene matches: 5. Germline values: CDR1 MGHRA, CDR2 YSYEKL. CDR3 sequence: CASSPTGGGETQYF. As DNA, the CDR3 is TGCGCCAGCAGCCCCACAGGGGGCGGGGAGACCCAGTACTTC.